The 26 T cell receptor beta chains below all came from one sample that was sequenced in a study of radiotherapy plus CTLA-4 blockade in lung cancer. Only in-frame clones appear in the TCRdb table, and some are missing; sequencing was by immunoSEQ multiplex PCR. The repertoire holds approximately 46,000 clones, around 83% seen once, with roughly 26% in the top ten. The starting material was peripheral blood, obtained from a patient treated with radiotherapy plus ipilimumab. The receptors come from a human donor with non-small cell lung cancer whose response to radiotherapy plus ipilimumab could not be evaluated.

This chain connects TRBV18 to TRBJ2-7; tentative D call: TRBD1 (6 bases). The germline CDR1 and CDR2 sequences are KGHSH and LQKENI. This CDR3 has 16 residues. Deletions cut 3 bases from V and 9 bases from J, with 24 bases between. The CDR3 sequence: CASSPKIHQQGEAQYF. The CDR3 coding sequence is TGTGCCAGCTCACCGAAAATTCACCAACAGGGAGAAGCGCAGTACTTC. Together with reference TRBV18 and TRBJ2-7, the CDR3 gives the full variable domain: NAGVMQNPRHLVRRRGQEARLRCSPMKGHSHVYWYRQLPEEGLKFMVYLQKENIIDESGMPKERFSAEFPKEGPSILRIQQVVRGDSAAYFCASSPKIHQQGEAQYFGPGTRLTVT.

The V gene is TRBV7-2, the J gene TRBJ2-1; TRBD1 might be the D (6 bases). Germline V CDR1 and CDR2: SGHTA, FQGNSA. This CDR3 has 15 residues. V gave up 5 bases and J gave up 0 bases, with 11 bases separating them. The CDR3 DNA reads TGTGCCAGCAGCACAGCAGGGGTCTCCTACAATGAGCAGTTCTTC. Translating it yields CASSTAGVSYNEQFF. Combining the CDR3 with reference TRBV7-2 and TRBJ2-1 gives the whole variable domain GAGVSQSPSNKVTEKGKDVELRCDPISGHTALYWYRQSLGQGLEFLIYFQGNSAPDKSGLPSDRFSAERTGGSVSTLTIQRTQQEDSAVYLCASSTAGVSYNEQFFGPGTRLTVL.

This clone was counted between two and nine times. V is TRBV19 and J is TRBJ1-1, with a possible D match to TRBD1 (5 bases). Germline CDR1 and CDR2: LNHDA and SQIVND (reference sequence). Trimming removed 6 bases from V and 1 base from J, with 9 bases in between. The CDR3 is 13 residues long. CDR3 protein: CASRNDRNTEAFF. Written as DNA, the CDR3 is TGTGCCAGTAGAAACGACAGGAACACTGAAGCTTTCTTT.

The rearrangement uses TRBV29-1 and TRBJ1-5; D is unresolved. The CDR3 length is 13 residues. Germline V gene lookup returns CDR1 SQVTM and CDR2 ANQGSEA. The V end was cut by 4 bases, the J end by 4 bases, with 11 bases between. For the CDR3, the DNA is TGCAGCGTTGGGACGGGAAGGAATCAGCCCCAGCATTTT. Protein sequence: CSVGTGRNQPQHF.

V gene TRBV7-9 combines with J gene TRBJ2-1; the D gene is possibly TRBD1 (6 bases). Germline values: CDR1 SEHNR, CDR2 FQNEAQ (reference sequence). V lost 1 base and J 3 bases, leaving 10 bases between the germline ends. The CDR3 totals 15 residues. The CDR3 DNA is TGTGCCAGCAGCTTAGAGGGGGACGGCTACAATGAGCAGTTCTTC. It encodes CASSLEGDGYNEQFF.

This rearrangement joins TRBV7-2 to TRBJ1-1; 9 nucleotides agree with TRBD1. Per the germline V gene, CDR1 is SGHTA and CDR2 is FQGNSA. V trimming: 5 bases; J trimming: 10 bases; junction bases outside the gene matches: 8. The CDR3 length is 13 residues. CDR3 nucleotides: TGTGCCAGCAGCGTCGGACAGGGGTTTGGAGCTTTCTTT. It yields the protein CASSVGQGFGAFF.

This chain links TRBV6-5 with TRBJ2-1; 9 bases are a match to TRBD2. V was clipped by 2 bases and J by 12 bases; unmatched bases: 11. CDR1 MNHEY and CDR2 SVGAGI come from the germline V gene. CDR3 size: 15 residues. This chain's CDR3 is CASSYASGNLNWQFF. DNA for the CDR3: TGTGCCAGCAGTTACGCTAGCGGGAATCTAAATTGGCAGTTCTTC.

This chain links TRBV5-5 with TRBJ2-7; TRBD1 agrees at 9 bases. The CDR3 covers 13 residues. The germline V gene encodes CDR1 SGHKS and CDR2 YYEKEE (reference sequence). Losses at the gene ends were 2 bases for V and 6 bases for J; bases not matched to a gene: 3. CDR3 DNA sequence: TGTGCCAGCAGCTTTCACAGGGGGCCCGAGCAGTACTTC. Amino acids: CASSFHRGPEQYF.

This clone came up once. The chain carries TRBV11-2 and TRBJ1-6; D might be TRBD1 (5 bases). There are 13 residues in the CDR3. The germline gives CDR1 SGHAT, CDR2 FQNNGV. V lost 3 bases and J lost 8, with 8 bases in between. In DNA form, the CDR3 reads TGTGCCAGCAGCTTCATCAGGGATTCACCCCTCCACTTT. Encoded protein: CASSFIRDSPLHF.

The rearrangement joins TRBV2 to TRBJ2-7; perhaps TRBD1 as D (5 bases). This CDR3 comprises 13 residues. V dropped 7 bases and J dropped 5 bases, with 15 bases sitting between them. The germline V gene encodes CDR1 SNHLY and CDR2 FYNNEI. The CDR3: CASKVMQGDEQYF. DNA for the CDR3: TGTGCCAGCAAGGTTATGCAGGGCGACGAGCAGTACTTC. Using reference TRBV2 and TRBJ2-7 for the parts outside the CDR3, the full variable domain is EPEVTQTPSHQVTQMGQEVILRCVPISNHLYFYWYRQILGQKVEFLVSFYNNEISEKSEIFDDQFSVERPDGSNFTLKIRSTKLEDSAMYFCASKVMQGDEQYFGPGTRLTVT.

The CDR3 spells CATSRALAGVIDDTQYF. As DNA, the CDR3 is TGTGCCACCAGCAGAGCGCTAGCGGGAGTGATCGACGATACGCAGTATTTT. J is TRBJ2-3 and V is TRBV15; 10 bases are shared with TRBD2. The J segment lost 6 bases and the V segment lost 1 base, leaving 10 bases of the junction unmatched. The CDR3 covers 17 residues. Germline values: CDR1 LNHNV, CDR2 YYDKDF (reference sequence).

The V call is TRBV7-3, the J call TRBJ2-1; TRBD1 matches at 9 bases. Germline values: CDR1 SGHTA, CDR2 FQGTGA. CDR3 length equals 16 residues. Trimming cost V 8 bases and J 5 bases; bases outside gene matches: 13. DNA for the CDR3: TGTGCCAGCTCCGACGCCCCCGGGACAGGGAACAATGAGCAGTTCTTC. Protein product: CASSDAPGTGNNEQFF.

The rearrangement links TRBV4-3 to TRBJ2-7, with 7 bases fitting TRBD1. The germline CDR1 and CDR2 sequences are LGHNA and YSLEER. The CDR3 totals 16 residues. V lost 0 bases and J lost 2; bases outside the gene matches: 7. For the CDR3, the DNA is TGCGCCAGCAGCCAAGATACCGGGCAGGGGGCCTACGAGCAGTACTTC. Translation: CASSQDTGQGAYEQYF.

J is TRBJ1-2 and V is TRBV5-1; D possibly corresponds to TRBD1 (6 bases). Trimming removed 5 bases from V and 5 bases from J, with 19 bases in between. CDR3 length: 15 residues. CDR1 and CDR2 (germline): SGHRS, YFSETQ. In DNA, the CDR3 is TGCGCCAGCAGAACTGACCCCAGGGGCCTTTATGGCTACACCTTC. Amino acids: CASRTDPRGLYGYTF.

The CDR3 DNA sequence: TGTGCCAGCAGTCCCGGACAGGTTTCCTCCTACGAGCAGTACTTC. Translating it yields CASSPGQVSSYEQYF. The chain joins TRBV6-6 to TRBJ2-7, with 7 bases fitting TRBD1. Germline V gives CDR1 MNHNY, CDR2 SVGAGI (reference sequence). The CDR3 totals 15 residues. V gave up 5 bases and J gave up 0 bases; unmatched junction bases: 7.

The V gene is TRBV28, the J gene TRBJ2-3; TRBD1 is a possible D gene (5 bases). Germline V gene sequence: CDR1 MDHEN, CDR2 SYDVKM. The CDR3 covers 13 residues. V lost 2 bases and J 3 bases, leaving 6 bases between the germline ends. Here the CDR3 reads CASSLQGTDTQYF. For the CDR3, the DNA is TGTGCCAGCAGTTTACAGGGAACAGATACGCAGTATTTT.

CDR3: CASSLAVQGNYGYTF. The CDR3 DNA sequence: TGTGCCAGCAGCTTGGCCGTGCAGGGAAACTATGGCTACACCTTC. The J gene is TRBJ1-2, the V gene TRBV7-2, with D possibly matching TRBD1 (5 bases). V was trimmed by 3 bases and J by 2 bases, leaving 13 bases between them. CDR1 and CDR2 (germline): SGHTA, FQGNSA. CDR3 size: 15 residues.

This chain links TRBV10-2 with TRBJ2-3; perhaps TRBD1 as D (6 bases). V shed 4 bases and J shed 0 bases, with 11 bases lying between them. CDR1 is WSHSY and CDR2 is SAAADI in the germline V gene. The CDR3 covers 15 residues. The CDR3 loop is CASSGGTPSTDTQYF. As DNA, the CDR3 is TGCGCCAGCAGTGGGGGGACACCTAGCACAGATACGCAGTATTTT.

CDR3 sequence: CASSEGGQGRQPQHF. The CDR3 nucleotides read TGTGCCAGCAGTGAAGGGGGACAGGGACGACAGCCCCAGCATTTT. The V gene is TRBV6-1, the J gene TRBJ1-5; 9 bases line up with TRBD1. Germline-derived CDR1 and CDR2 are MNHNS and SASEGT. J was trimmed by 7 bases and V by 1 base; bases with no gene match: 5. The CDR3 is 15 residues long.

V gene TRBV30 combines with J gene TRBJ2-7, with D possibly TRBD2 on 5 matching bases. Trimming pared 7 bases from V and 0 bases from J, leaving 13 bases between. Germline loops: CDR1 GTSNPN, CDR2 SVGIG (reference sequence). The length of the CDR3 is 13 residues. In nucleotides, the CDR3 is TGTGCCTCGATCGGGGTCAGCTCCTACGAGCAGTACTTC. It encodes CASIGVSSYEQYF.

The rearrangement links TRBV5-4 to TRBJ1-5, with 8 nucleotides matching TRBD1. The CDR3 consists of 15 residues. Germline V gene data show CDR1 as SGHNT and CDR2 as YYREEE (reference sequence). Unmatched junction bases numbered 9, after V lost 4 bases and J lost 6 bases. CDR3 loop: CASSPGTGWGQPQHF. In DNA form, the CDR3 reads TGTGCCAGCAGCCCGGGGACAGGTTGGGGTCAGCCCCAGCATTTT.

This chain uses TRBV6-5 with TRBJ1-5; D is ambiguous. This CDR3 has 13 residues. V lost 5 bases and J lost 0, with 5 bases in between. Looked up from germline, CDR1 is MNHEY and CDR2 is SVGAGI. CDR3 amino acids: CASSTSSNQPQHF. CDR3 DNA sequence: TGTGCCAGCAGTACTTCTAGCAATCAGCCCCAGCATTTT.

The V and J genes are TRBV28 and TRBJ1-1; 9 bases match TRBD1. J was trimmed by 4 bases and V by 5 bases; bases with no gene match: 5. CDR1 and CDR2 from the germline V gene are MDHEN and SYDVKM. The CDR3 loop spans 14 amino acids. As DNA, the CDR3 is TGTGCCAGCAGTCTTGGGGACAGGGCCACTGAAGCTTTCTTT. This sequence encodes CASSLGDRATEAFF.

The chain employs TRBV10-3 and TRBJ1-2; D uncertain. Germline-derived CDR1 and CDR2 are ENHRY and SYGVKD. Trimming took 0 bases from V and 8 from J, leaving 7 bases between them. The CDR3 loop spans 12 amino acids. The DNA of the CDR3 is TGTGCCATCAGTGAGTCTACCGAGGGCTACACCTTC. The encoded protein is CAISESTEGYTF.

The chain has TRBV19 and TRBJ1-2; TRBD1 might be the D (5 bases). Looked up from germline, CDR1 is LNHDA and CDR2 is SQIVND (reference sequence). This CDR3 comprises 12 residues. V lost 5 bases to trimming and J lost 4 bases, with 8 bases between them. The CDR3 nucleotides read TGTGCCAGTAGTCAGGGCTTCTATGGCTACACCTTC. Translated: CASSQGFYGYTF.

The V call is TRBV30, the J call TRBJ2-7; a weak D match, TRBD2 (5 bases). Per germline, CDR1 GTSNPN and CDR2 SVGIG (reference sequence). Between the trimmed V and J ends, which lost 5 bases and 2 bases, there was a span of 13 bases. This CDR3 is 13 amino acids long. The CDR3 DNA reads TGTGCCTGGGGGGAGATGTTGCCCTACGAGCAGTACTTC. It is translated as CAWGEMLPYEQYF.